These T cell receptor beta chains were read from a single sample in a study of T cell responses to AZD1222 COVID-19 vaccine. The table came from immunoSEQ multiplex PCR; TCRdb's copy has only in-frame clones and leaves some out. The sample has roughly 150,000 clones; 80% to 95% are singletons. Source: peripheral blood, taken on day 0 of AZD1222 vaccination. The source of these receptors is an adult in good health. Both conserved end residues are part of each CDR3. A D gene is named only where the DNA matches it firmly. Size is stated for part of the rows, as once, few or many counts, or as a class when the clone is expanded.

abundance	d_gene	v_gene	j_gene	CDR3aa	CDR3nt
.	.	TRBV9	TRBJ1-2	CASSPAGSFPDYGYTF	TGTGCCAGCAGCCCCGCAGGCTCGTTCCCCGATTATGGCTACACCTTC
.	.	TRBV30	TRBJ2-2	CAWSKDFGELFF	TGTGCCTGGAGTAAAGACTTCGGGGAGCTGTTTTTT
.	.	TRBV2	TRBJ1-2	CASSELQDGYTF	TGTGCCAGCAGTGAACTACAGGATGGCTACACCTTC
.	.	TRBV7-3	TRBJ1-2	CASSLTGGSGYTF	TGTGCCAGCAGCTTAACAGGAGGGAGCGGCTACACCTTC
few	TRBD2	TRBV5-6	TRBJ2-7	CASSHLAGGPREQYF	TGTGCCAGCAGCCACCTAGCGGGAGGGCCACGGGAGCAGTACTTC
.	.	TRBV5-5	TRBJ1-1	CASSFEGGKAFF	TGTGCCAGCAGCTTTGAAGGCGGAAAAGCTTTCTTT
.	.	TRBV19	TRBJ2-2	CASSPSFRATTGELFF	TGTGCCAGTAGCCCCTCCTTTCGAGCCACCACCGGGGAGCTGTTTTTT
few	.	TRBV25-1	TRBJ1-1	CASSDLGAQGKAFF	TGTGCCAGCAGTGACCTGGGGGCGCAAGGGAAAGCTTTCTTT
.	.	TRBV11-2	TRBJ1-1	CASSLDDTEAFF	TGTGCCAGCAGCTTAGATGACACTGAAGCTTTCTTT
.	.	TRBV11-2	TRBJ1-1	CASSSRENTEAFF	TGTGCCAGCAGCTCCAGGGAGAACACTGAAGCTTTCTTT
few	.	TRBV27	TRBJ2-7	CANGNYEQYF	TGTGCCAACGGTAACTACGAGCAGTACTTC
.	.	TRBV28	TRBJ1-5	CASSFGRAGGNQPQHF	TGTGCCAGCAGTTTCGGCAGGGCTGGGGGCAATCAGCCCCAGCATTTT
few	.	TRBV28	TRBJ2-1	CASSPLTGSAYNEQFF	TGTGCCAGCAGCCCTCTCACAGGGTCGGCCTACAATGAGCAGTTCTTC
few	.	TRBV11-3	TRBJ2-6	CASSNWANVLTF	TGTGCCAGCAGCAACTGGGCCAACGTCCTGACTTTC
.	TRBD1	TRBV3-1/TRBV3-2	TRBJ1-5	CASSAGQGDQPQHF	TGTGCCAGCAGCGCGGGACAGGGGGATCAGCCCCAGCATTTT
few	.	TRBV5-1	TRBJ1-5	CASSLVSGAGQPQHF	TGCGCCAGCAGCTTGGTGTCGGGGGCAGGACAGCCCCAGCATTTT
.	.	TRBV9	TRBJ2-1	CASNGGGTWDRNEQFF	TGTGCCAGCAACGGGGGCGGGACGTGGGATAGAAATGAGCAGTTCTTC
.	TRBD2	TRBV7-7	TRBJ2-2	CASRSGLAGHTGELFF	TGTGCTAGCAGGTCGGGGCTAGCGGGCCACACCGGGGAGCTGTTTTTT
.	.	TRBV25-1	TRBJ1-2	CASSEHPDSTNYGYTF	TGTGCCAGCAGTGAACACCCGGACAGCACTAACTATGGCTACACCTTC
.	TRBD2	TRBV11-2	TRBJ2-1	CASSLPSGSSYNEQFF	TGTGCCAGCAGCTTACCTAGCGGGAGCTCCTACAATGAGCAGTTCTTC
.	.	TRBV6-5	TRBJ2-7	CASSPGTTKYEQYF	TGTGCCAGCAGTCCCGGGACAACCAAGTACGAGCAGTACTTC
.	TRBD2	TRBV19	TRBJ2-3	CASSIPGLAGATDTQYF	TGTGCCAGTAGTATCCCAGGACTAGCGGGAGCCACAGATACGCAGTATTTT
.	.	TRBV28	TRBJ2-1	CASSLSDSREQFF	TGTGCCAGCAGTTTATCGGACTCCCGAGAGCAGTTCTTC
.	TRBD1	TRBV28	TRBJ1-4	CASSLGQGAQKLFF	TGTGCCAGCAGTTTGGGACAGGGGGCGCAGAAACTGTTTTTT
.	.	TRBV28	TRBJ2-6	CASKGPGANVLTF	TGTGCCAGCAAGGGGCCTGGGGCCAACGTCCTGACTTTC
.	.	TRBV5-1	TRBJ1-1	CASSLVSIVNTEAFF	TGCGCCAGCAGCTTGGTTAGCATAGTGAACACTGAAGCTTTCTTT
.	TRBD1	TRBV5-6	TRBJ1-2	CASSLGTGTDGYTF	TGTGCCAGCAGCCTCGGGACAGGTACCGATGGCTACACCTTC
.	.	TRBV11-3	TRBJ2-1	CASSFLSDSSYNEQFF	TGTGCCAGCAGCTTCCTTAGCGATAGCTCCTACAATGAGCAGTTCTTC
.	.	TRBV6-5	TRBJ2-7	CASSKESSYEQYF	TGTGCCAGCAGCAAAGAGAGCTCCTACGAGCAGTACTTC